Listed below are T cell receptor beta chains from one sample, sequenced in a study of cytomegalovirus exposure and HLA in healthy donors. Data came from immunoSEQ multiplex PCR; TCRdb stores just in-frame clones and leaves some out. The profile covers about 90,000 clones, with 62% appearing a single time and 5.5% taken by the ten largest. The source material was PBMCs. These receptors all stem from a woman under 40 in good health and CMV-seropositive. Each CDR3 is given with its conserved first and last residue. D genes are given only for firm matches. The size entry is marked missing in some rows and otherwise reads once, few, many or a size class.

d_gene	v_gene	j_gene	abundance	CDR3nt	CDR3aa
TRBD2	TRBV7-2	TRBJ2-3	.	TGTGCCAGCAGCCCCCTTGGAAGGACTAGCGCCACAGATACGCAGTATTTT	CASSPLGRTSATDTQYF
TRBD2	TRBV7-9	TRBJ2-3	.	TGTTCCAGCAGCTTGAGCGGGGGTTGGGATACGCAGTATTTT	CSSSLSGGWDTQYF
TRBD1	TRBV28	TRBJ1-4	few	TGTGCCAGCAGTACCTCGACAGGGGGCAATGAAAAACTGTTTTTT	CASSTSTGGNEKLFF
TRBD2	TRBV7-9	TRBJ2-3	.	TGTGCCAGCAGTCTTATAGCGGGGGGCGAGCGGGCGCAGTATTTT	CASSLIAGGERAQYF
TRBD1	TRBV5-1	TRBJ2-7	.	TGCGCCAGCAGGATACAGGGGGTGGTGGACGAGCAGTACTTC	CASRIQGVVDEQYF
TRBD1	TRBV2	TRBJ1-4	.	TGTGCCTCCCAGGGGGAAGCTAATGAAAAACTGTTTTTT	CASQGEANEKLFF
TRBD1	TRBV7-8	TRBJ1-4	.	TGTGCCAGCAGCCAACCCCGGACAGGAACAAGAGAAAAACTGTTTTTT	CASSQPRTGTREKLFF
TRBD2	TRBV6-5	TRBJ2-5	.	TGTGCCAGCAGTTCGGGACTAGCGTCTCAAGAGACCCAGTACTTC	CASSSGLASQETQYF
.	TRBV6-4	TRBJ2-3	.	TGTGCCAGCAGTGCGGACTCTAGCACAGATACGCAGTATTTT	CASSADSSTDTQYF
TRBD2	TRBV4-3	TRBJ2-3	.	TGCGCCAGCAGCCATCCACGACTAGCGGGGGGGGTAGATACGCAGTATTTT	CASSHPRLAGGVDTQYF
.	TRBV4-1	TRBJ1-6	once	TGCGCTAGCAGCCAAGGGGGACAATATAATTCACCCCTCCACTTT	CASSQGGQYNSPLHF
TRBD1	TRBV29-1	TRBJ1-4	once	TGCAGCGTTGAAGAGGGCAGGGGGCGGGATGTAAAACTGTTTTTT	CSVEEGRGRDVKLFF
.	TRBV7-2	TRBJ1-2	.	TGTGCCAGCAGCTTAACACAGACTAATTATGGCTACACCTTC	CASSLTQTNYGYTF
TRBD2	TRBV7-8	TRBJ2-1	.	TGTGCCAGCAGCGGCCGAACTAGCGGGGGGGTAGGGACCTACAATGAGCAGTTCTTC	CASSGRTSGGVGTYNEQFF
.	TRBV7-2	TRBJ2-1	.	TGTGCCAGCAGCTCAGGACAAAGTAATCGGTTCTTC	CASSSGQSNRFF
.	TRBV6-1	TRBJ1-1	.	TGTGCCAGCAGTGAAGCGTCGGCCAGGGGGAACACTGAAGCTTTCTTT	CASSEASARGNTEAFF
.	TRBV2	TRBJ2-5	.	TGTGCCAGCAGTGTCGATCAGGGTGTTGGAGAGACCCAGTACTTC	CASSVDQGVGETQYF
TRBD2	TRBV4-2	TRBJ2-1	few	TGTGCCAGCAGCCAAGGTTATCGGAGCGGGAGCGCCTCCTACAATGAGCAGTTCTTC	CASSQGYRSGSASYNEQFF
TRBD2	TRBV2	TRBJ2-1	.	TGTGCCAGCAGCGGACTAGCGGGGGGTAACAATGAGCAGTTCTTC	CASSGLAGGNNEQFF
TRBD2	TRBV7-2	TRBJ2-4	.	TGTGCCAGCAGCTTAGGGGGGGGAGTGCAAAACATTCAGTACTTC	CASSLGGGVQNIQYF
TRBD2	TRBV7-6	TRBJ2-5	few	TGTGCCAGCAGCTTCGCGGGACTAGGTGATCGGGAGACCCAGTACTTC	CASSFAGLGDRETQYF
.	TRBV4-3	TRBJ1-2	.	TGCGCCAGCAGCCAAGGAGCCACCGATCGTGGCTACACCTTC	CASSQGATDRGYTF
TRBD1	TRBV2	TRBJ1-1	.	TGTGCCAGCACCAAAAAGTTAGGGACAGCGAACACTGAAGCTTTCTTT	CASTKKLGTANTEAFF
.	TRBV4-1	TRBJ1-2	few	TGCGCCAGCAGCCAAGAAGTGGAGGGGACCTTCTATGGCTACACCTTC	CASSQEVEGTFYGYTF
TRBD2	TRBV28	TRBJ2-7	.	TGTGCCAGCAGTCTGCCCCCGGGACTAGCGGGGGTGCGGGCCTTGTACGAGCAGTACTTC	CASSLPPGLAGVRALYEQYF
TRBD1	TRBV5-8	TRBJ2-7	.	TGTGCCAGCAGCGGGGACAGCTACGAGCAGTACTTC	CASSGDSYEQYF
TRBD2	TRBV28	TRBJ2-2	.	TGTGCCAGCAGTTTATACCACGGCGGGGGGGGCGGCACCGGGGAGCTGTTTTTT	CASSLYHGGGGGTGELFF
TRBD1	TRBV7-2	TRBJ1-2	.	TGTGCCAGCAGCTTAGCGCGGACAGGTCTAGGAGGCTACACCTTC	CASSLARTGLGGYTF
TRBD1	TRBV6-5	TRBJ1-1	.	TGTGCCAGCAGTCTGGACAGGATGAACACTGAAGCTTTCTTT	CASSLDRMNTEAFF
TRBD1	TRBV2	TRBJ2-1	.	TGTGCCAGCAGTGAACGGGGACAGGGTTTTAACAATGAGCAGTTCTTC	CASSERGQGFNNEQFF
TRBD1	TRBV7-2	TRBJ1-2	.	TGTGCCAGCAGCTTAGTCCCGGGACAGGGGCCACCCGACTATGGCTACACCTTC	CASSLVPGQGPPDYGYTF
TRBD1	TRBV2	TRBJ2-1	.	TGTGCCAGCAGTGGTTCAGGGGGCGCGGTAAATGAGCAGTTCTTC	CASSGSGGAVNEQFF
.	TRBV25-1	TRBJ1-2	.	TGTGCCAGCAGTGAATTCGGGACATCTAACTATGGCTACACCTTC	CASSEFGTSNYGYTF
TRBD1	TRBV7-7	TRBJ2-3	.	TGTGCCAGCAGCCCCGGGACAGGGAACACAGATACGCAGTATTTT	CASSPGTGNTDTQYF
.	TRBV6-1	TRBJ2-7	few	TGTGCCAGCAGTGAAGATGTGAGGGTGGCCTACGAGCAGTACTTC	CASSEDVRVAYEQYF
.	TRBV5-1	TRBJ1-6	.	TGCGCCAGCAGCTCACACCCACCCAGCGATAATTCACCCCTCCACTTT	CASSSHPPSDNSPLHF
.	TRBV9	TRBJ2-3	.	TGTGCCAGCAGCGTTCTACAGGGATCAGATACGCAGTATTTT	CASSVLQGSDTQYF
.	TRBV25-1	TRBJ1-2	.	TGTGCCAGCAGACAGGGTTTTGACTATGGCTACACCTTC	CASRQGFDYGYTF
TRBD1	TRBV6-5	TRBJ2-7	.	TGTGCCAGCAGTTCGACCCCCGGACAGGGGGCGAGCGAGCAGTACTTC	CASSSTPGQGASEQYF
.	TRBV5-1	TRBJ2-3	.	TGCGCCAGCAGTTTCGTCCCAGATACGCAGTATTTT	CASSFVPDTQYF
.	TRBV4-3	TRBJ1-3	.	TGCGCCAGCAGCCAAGATGTCTGGAGTGAATCTGGAAACACCATATATTTT	CASSQDVWSESGNTIYF
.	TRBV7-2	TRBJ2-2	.	TGTGCCAGCAGCTTAGGGGGCGGGGTTAACACCGGGGAGCTGTTTTTT	CASSLGGGVNTGELFF
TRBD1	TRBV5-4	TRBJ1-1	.	TGTGCCAGCAGCTTGGGGACAGGGGACCTATTGAACACTGAAGCTTTCTTT	CASSLGTGDLLNTEAFF
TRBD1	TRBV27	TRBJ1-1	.	TGTGCCAGCAGCTCCACCGGGACAGGGTGGAGAGCTTTCTTT	CASSSTGTGWRAFF
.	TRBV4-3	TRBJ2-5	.	TGCGCCAGCAGCCAAGATGCCCCAGGGTCGCTGGAGACCCAGTACTTC	CASSQDAPGSLETQYF
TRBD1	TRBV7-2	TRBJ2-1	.	TGTGCCAGCAGCTTAACAGGGGGCCACAATGAGCAGTTCTTC	CASSLTGGHNEQFF
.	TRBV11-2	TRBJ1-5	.	TGTGCCAGCAGCTTGGACGGGGGTCAGCCCCAGCATTTT	CASSLDGGQPQHF
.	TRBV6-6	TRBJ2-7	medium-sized	TGTGCCAGCAGTTGGGGGCGTAACTCCTACGAGCAGTACTTC	CASSWGRNSYEQYF